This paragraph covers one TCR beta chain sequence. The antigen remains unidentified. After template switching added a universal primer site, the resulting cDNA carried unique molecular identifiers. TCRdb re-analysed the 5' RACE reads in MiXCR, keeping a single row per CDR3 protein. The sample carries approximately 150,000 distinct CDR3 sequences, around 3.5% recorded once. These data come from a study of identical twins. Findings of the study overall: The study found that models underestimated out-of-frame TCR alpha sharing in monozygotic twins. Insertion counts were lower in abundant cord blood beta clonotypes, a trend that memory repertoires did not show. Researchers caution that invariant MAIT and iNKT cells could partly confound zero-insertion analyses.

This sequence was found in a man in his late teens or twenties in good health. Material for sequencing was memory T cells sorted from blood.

The CDR3 spells CASSNKPLSGNQPQHF. As DNA, the CDR3 is TGTGCCAGCAGTAATAAACCCCTCAGCGGCAATCAGCCCCAGCATTTT. The V and J genes are TRBV6-1 and TRBJ1-5, with D hard to call. With 5 bases removed from V and 2 bases from J, the gap between germline ends came to 16 bases. The germline gives CDR1 MNHNS, CDR2 SASEGT. The CDR3 consists of 16 residues.